The 32 T cell receptor beta chains in this list originate from one sample, sequenced in a study of blood T cells in healthy people across ages. The authors ran a second PCR of roughly 7 to 11 cycles using a sample-barcoded 5' primer and a J-beta primer mix. TCRdb re-called the 5' RACE reads through MiXCR, storing one row per CDR3 protein. Found here are roughly 1.7 million distinct CDR3 sequences, roughly 32% of them singletons; the top ten hold about 10%. Sequencing was done on a sample of blood. The receptor set was obtained from a woman aged 30 to 39 in good health.

This clonotype has more than one count but fewer than ten. This chain links TRBV20-1 with TRBJ2-5, with D perhaps matching TRBD2 (6 bases). V was cut by 6 bases and J by 4 bases, with 18 bases left in between. The CDR3 contains 14 residues. Germline V CDR1 and CDR2: DFQATT, SNEGSKA (reference sequence). CDR3 nucleotides: TGCAGTGCCCTGACTAGGTCGGGTTTAGAGACCCAGTACTTC. This gives the protein CSALTRSGLETQYF.

This clonotype was observed a handful of times. J is TRBJ2-1 and V is TRBV6-5; 9 bases are a match to TRBD1. J lost 10 bases, V lost 4 bases, and 5 bases had no gene match. The length of the CDR3 is 13 residues. Germline V gives CDR1 MNHEY, CDR2 SVGAGI. CDR3 sequence: CASSCLGQGEQFF. The DNA for the CDR3 is TGTGCCAGCAGTTGCCTCGGACAGGGGGAGCAGTTCTTC.

This clonotype showed up just a few times. V gene TRBV6-1 combines with J gene TRBJ1-2; D may be TRBD1 (6 bases). CDR1 and CDR2 from the germline V gene are MNHNS and SASEGT. V gave up 0 bases and J gave up 7 bases, with 12 bases separating them. There are 14 residues in the CDR3. Here the CDR3 DNA reads TGTGCCAGCAGTGAAGCCCAGGGGCGGGTTGGCTACACCTTC. Protein sequence: CASSEAQGRVGYTF.

About this clonotype itself: The germline gene is not matched at one end of the junction; a read error may be the cause. The rearrangement uses TRBV30 and TRBJ2-7; no clear D. Looked up from germline, CDR1 is GTSNPN and CDR2 is SVGIG (reference sequence). The CDR3 runs to 11 residues. The CDR3 reads CAWSSAYVQYF. CDR3 in DNA: TGTGCCTGGAGTAGTGCTTACGTGCAGTACTTC.

This clonotype came up many times. The chain employs TRBV20-1 and TRBJ1-2; unclear D gene. Between the trimmed V and J ends, which lost 3 bases and 5 bases, there was a span of 16 bases. This CDR3 region has 14 residues. Germline V gene sequence: CDR1 DFQATT, CDR2 SNEGSKA (reference sequence). CDR3 sequence: CSASPPDKPYGYTF. CDR3 nucleotides: TGCAGTGCTAGTCCACCCGACAAACCATATGGCTACACCTTC.

This clonotype came up many times. V is TRBV10-3 and J is TRBJ1-2; D is possibly TRBD1 (5 bases). The V and J ends lost 6 bases and 6 bases respectively, with 14 bases between them. CDR1 is ENHRY, CDR2 SYGVKD, per germline. This CDR3 contains 13 residues. The CDR3 protein is CAIRTTTGDGYTF. In DNA, the CDR3 is TGTGCCATCAGAACGACTACGGGGGATGGCTACACCTTC.

This clonotype was seen more than once but under ten times. The V call is TRBV20-1, the J call TRBJ1-2, with D tentatively TRBD1 (5 bases). CDR3 size: 13 residues. V was cut by 6 bases and J by 6 bases, with 17 bases left in between. The germline CDR1 and CDR2 sequences are DFQATT and SNEGSKA (reference sequence). The CDR3 DNA is TGCAGTGCCAGGGACGGGCAGGGACATGGCTACACCTTC. Amino acids: CSARDGQGHGYTF.

This clonotype was found once. This sequence joins TRBV2 and TRBJ2-3; D is undetermined. Trimming pared 2 bases from V and 2 bases from J, leaving 8 bases between. Germline V gives CDR1 SNHLY, CDR2 FYNNEI. This CDR3 has 14 amino acids. As DNA, the CDR3 is TGTGCCAGCAGTGAATCGGAGTACACAGATACGCAGTATTTT. Its protein is CASSESEYTDTQYF.

About this clonotype itself: Because it lacks the conserved phenylalanine or tryptophan at the end, this CDR3 is likely a read error. It is unclear where the CDR3 begins or ends on the DNA, so no DNA is shown, and the CDR3 is as TCRdb lists it. The rearrangement joins TRBV12-3 or TRBV12-4 to TRBJ2-3; the table's D call TRBD1 went unverified against the DNA. The CDR3 region is 13 residues in length, termini included. CDR3 residues: CASSLAGGDAQYS.

The chain is built from TRBV2 and TRBJ1-2; 9 nucleotides line up with TRBD1. CDR1 SNHLY and CDR2 FYNNEI come from the germline V gene. The CDR3 spans 14 residues. V was pared by 7 bases and J by 3 bases, with 6 bases of the junction left unmatched. The CDR3 region is CASTRDRDDYGYTF. The CDR3, as DNA: TGTGCCAGCACCCGGGACAGGGACGACTATGGCTACACCTTC.

In this sample, this clonotype turned up a few times. The rearrangement links TRBV2 to TRBJ1-1; no definite D call. The V gene lost 0 bases and the J gene lost 9 bases, with 8 bases spanning the gap. In germline, CDR1 is SNHLY, CDR2 FYNNEI. This CDR3 contains 12 residues. CDR3 loop: CASSEAEYKAFF. The CDR3 nucleotides read TGTGCCAGCAGTGAAGCAGAATACAAAGCTTTCTTT.

The chain uses TRBV5-1 and TRBJ1-1; D is undetermined. V lost 4 bases to trimming and J lost 7 bases, with 14 bases between them. CDR1 and CDR2 from the germline V gene are SGHRS and YFSETQ. The CDR3 covers 13 residues. The chain's CDR3 is CASSAPPANEAFF. As DNA, the CDR3 is TGCGCCAGCAGCGCCCCCCCGGCAAATGAAGCTTTCTTT. Looking up the rest from reference TRBV5-1 and TRBJ1-1 gives the full variable domain: KAGVTQTPRYLIKTRGQQVTLSCSPISGHRSVSWYQQTPGQGLQFLFEYFSETQRNKGNFPGRFSGRQFSNSRSEMNVSTLELGDSALYLCASSAPPANEAFFGQGTRLTVV.

The rearrangement joins TRBV6-2 or TRBV6-3 to TRBJ2-1, with 11 positions matching TRBD2. Germline lookup yields CDR1 MNHEY and CDR2 SVGEGT. Trimming at V came to 5 bases and at J to 4 bases, leaving 7 bases not matched to a gene. The CDR3 is 16 residues long. The DNA of the CDR3 is TGTGCCAGCAGTCCATCATTAGCGGGAGGGTACAATGAGCAGTTCTTC. Its protein is CASSPSLAGGYNEQFF.

The V and J genes are TRBV5-1 and TRBJ1-4; no reliable D call. Germline CDR1 and CDR2: SGHRS and YFSETQ. The CDR3 consists of 16 residues. V lost 4 bases and J lost 6, with 19 bases in between. The CDR3 DNA follows: TGCGCCAGCAGCCCCTCCCCGGGGAGCGAGGATGAAAAACTGTTTTTT. It yields the protein CASSPSPGSEDEKLFF.

This clonotype was observed many times. V usage is TRBV10-3 and J usage is TRBJ2-5; either TRBD1 or TRBD2 may supply D (5 bases each). CDR3 size: 15 residues. Germline V CDR1 and CDR2: ENHRY, SYGVKD. V lost 0 bases and J lost 2, with 10 bases in between. The CDR3 reads CAISESRGGQETQYF. The CDR3 DNA sequence: TGTGCCATCAGTGAGTCGAGGGGCGGACAAGAGACCCAGTACTTC.

The chain couples TRBV6-1 to TRBJ1-5; possibly TRBD1 for D (6 bases). Germline V gene sequence: CDR1 MNHNS, CDR2 SASEGT. The CDR3 is 17 amino acids. V lost 4 bases, J lost 2 bases, and 18 bases lay in between. The CDR3 DNA sequence: TGTGCCAGCAGTGGGGGGGCCAGGGACGTGGGCAATCAGCCCCAGCATTTT. Translated: CASSGGARDVGNQPQHF.

This clonotype was counted a few times. CDR3 nucleotides: TGTGCCACCAGCAGTGATCTCGACTCGTCGTGGGAGCAGTACTTC. This gives the protein CATSSDLDSSWEQYF. The chain links TRBV15 to TRBJ2-4; D is possibly TRBD2 (5 bases). In germline, CDR1 is LNHNV, CDR2 YYDKDF (reference sequence). The CDR3 has 15 residues. Trimming pared 3 bases from V and 13 bases from J, leaving 22 bases between. Variable domain in full (rest from reference TRBV15 and TRBJ2-4): DAMVIQNPRYQVTQFGKPVTLSCSQTLNHNVMYWYQQKSSQAPKLLFHYYDKDFNNEADTPDNFQSRRPNTSFCFLDIRSPGLGDTAMYLCATSSDLDSSWEQYFGAGTRLSVL.

The chain is built from TRBV20-1 and TRBJ1-2; D possibly corresponds to TRBD1 (6 bases). CDR1 and CDR2 (germline): DFQATT, SNEGSKA (reference sequence). The V gene lost 6 bases and the J gene lost 5 bases, with 16 bases spanning the gap. The CDR3 covers 13 residues. CDR3 protein: CSAAPGQIYGYTF. CDR3 in DNA: TGCAGTGCCGCTCCGGGACAAATTTATGGCTACACCTTC.

V and J are TRBV5-1 and TRBJ1-1; 8 bases fit TRBD1. CDR1 and CDR2 (germline): SGHRS, YFSETQ. Unmatched junction bases numbered 12, after V lost 0 bases and J lost 2 bases. This CDR3 is built from 18 residues. Here the CDR3 DNA reads TGCGCCAGCAGCTTGGCCAATACAGGGGGGCTTTTCAACACTGAAGCTTTCTTT. Residues: CASSLANTGGLFNTEAFF.

This clonotype is a singleton in its sample. This chain joins TRBV6-1 and TRBJ2-2, with D tentatively TRBD1 or TRBD2 (6 bases each). The V gene's germline CDR1 is MNHNS and CDR2 SASEGT. Trimming left V 9 bases short and J 3 bases short, with 14 bases between. The CDR3 is 14 residues long. The CDR3 region is CARGGPPDTGELFF. CDR3 bases: TGTGCCAGAGGGGGGCCTCCCGACACCGGGGAGCTGTTTTTT.

The rearrangement uses TRBV20-1 and TRBJ1-4, with a possible D match to TRBD1 (5 bases). Germline CDR1 DFQATT, CDR2 SNEGSKA (reference sequence). The CDR3 sequence is 13 residues long. Trimming cost V 1 base and J 3 bases, with 6 bases left between them. CDR3 amino acids: CSARVGANEKLFF. As DNA, the CDR3 is TGCAGTGCTAGAGTGGGGGCTAATGAAAAACTGTTTTTT.

To note about this clonotype: Just one base apart from a much larger clone, this may be a read error. The genes are TRBV7-9 and TRBJ2-7, with D hard to call. The CDR3 spans 13 residues. Germline V lookup: CDR1 SEHNR, CDR2 FQNEAQ (reference sequence). Trimming shortened V by 5 bases and J by 2 bases, and 10 bases separated the two germline ends. Written as DNA, the CDR3 is TGTGCCAGCAGCGGCCGAACGCCCTACGAGCAGTACGTC. Translation gives CASSGRTPYEQYV.

Turning to this clonotype: At one end the junction does not follow the germline gene, possibly because of a read error. The gene calls are TRBV5-6 and TRBJ2-5; no reliable D call. The germline CDR1 and CDR2 sequences are SGHDT and YYEEEE. The CDR3 extends over 15 amino acids. CDR3 DNA sequence: TGTGCCAGCAGCTCCCTCGGACCGAGCCAAGAGGCCCAGTACTTC. As protein: CASSSLGPSQEAQYF.

This clonotype was seen a few times. CDR3 in DNA: TGTGCCAGCATCGGTCAAGCGAGTTCACCCCTCCACTTT. Its protein product is CASIGQASSPLHF. The chain employs TRBV6-1 and TRBJ1-6, with no clear D. CDR1 is MNHNS and CDR2 is SASEGT in the germline V gene. V lost 7 bases and J lost 9, with 13 bases in between. The CDR3 sequence is 13 residues long.

The chain links TRBV18 to TRBJ1-5, with D perhaps TRBD1 (5 bases). The germline V gene has CDR1 KGHSH and CDR2 LQKENI. This CDR3 is 13 amino acids long. Trimming pared 6 bases from V and 7 bases from J, leaving 13 bases between. CDR3 coding DNA: TGTGCCAGCTCCCCGGGGGAAGGACAGCCCCAGCATTTT. This codes for CASSPGEGQPQHF.

About this clonotype: An end of the junction differs from the germline gene, which may be a read error. The CDR3 is CASSPRIAYEQYF. The CDR3, as DNA: TGCGCCAGCAGTCCCAGGATAGCGTACGAGCAGTACTTC. The chain combines TRBV12-3 or TRBV12-4 with TRBJ2-7; TRBD2 might be the D (5 bases). This CDR3 contains 13 residues.

The rearrangement links TRBV24-1 to TRBJ2-3, with D perhaps matching TRBD1 (6 bases). Germline CDR1 reads KGHDR; CDR2 reads SFDVKD. CDR3 size: 15 residues. V lost 4 bases and J lost 0, with 10 bases in between. The CDR3 loop reads CATSEGQLSTDTQYF. The CDR3, as DNA: TGTGCCACCAGTGAAGGACAGCTTAGCACAGATACGCAGTATTTT.

With regard to this clonotype: This may arise from a read error, as a much more abundant clone is one base away. This rearrangement joins TRBV29-1 to TRBJ2-5; D not resolved. The CDR3 runs 13 residues. In germline, CDR1 is SQVTM, CDR2 ANQGSEA. As DNA, the CDR3 is TGCAGCGTTTCGACTGGGGTCCAAGGGACCCAGTACTTC. This translates into CSVSTGVQGTQYF.

The chain links TRBV29-1 to TRBJ1-2, with D unclear. Germline V gene lookup returns CDR1 SQVTM and CDR2 ANQGSEA. The V end was cut by 4 bases, the J end by 0 bases, with 12 bases between. The CDR3 is made up of 14 amino acids. CDR3 coding DNA: TGCAGCGTTGTAGAAGGTGGGGCTAACTATGGCTACACCTTC. This translates into CSVVEGGANYGYTF.

The J gene is TRBJ2-2, the V gene TRBV15; 7 bases map to TRBD2. The CDR3 has 19 amino acids. Germline CDR1 reads LNHNV; CDR2 reads YYDKDF (reference sequence). With 0 bases clipped from V and 5 bases from J, the junction kept 15 bases outside the gene matches. CDR3 amino acids: CATSRDWYREVVGTGELFF. The CDR3 DNA is TGTGCCACCAGCAGAGACTGGTATCGGGAGGTCGTCGGTACCGGGGAGCTGTTTTTT.

The chain combines TRBV9 with TRBJ2-1, with TRBD2 identical over 10 bases. This CDR3 contains 17 residues. With 3 bases clipped from V and 1 base from J, the junction kept 7 bases outside the gene matches. The germline gives CDR1 SGDLS, CDR2 YYNGEE. CDR3 loop: CASSGQRGGGSYNEQFF. The CDR3 coding sequence is TGTGCCAGCAGCGGACAGCGGGGGGGCGGGTCCTACAATGAGCAGTTCTTC. The variable domain in full, with the rest retrieved from reference TRBV9 and TRBJ2-1, is DSGVTQTPKHLITATGQRVTLRCSPRSGDLSVYWYQQSLDQGLQFLIQYYNGEERAKGNILERFSAQQFPDLHSELNLSSLELGDSALYFCASSGQRGGGSYNEQFFGPGTRLTVL.

This clonotype was found a few times. The V and J genes are TRBV7-2 and TRBJ2-3, with TRBD2 matching 9 bases. The CDR3 is made up of 15 amino acids. Trimming at V came to 3 bases and at J to 6 bases, leaving 7 bases not matched to a gene. Germline values: CDR1 SGHTA, CDR2 FQGNSA. This CDR3 reads CASSLGGGALDTQYF. CDR3 nucleotides: TGTGCCAGCAGCTTGGGCGGGGGGGCCTTGGATACGCAGTATTTT.